This TCR beta chain was captured by sequencing in a study of shared clonotypes between healthy human individuals. Replicate PCRs from sorted subsets contained 200 ng DNA, which is 29,000 or so T cell genomes. Clones were sequenced by immunoSEQ multiplex PCR, and TCRdb holds only the in-frame ones, with some missing. The data hold a few million clones, with almost 96% observed a single time. Notes on the study in general: Generally, estimated richness proved larger in naive subsets than it did in memory subsets.

In regard to this clone: Its antigen is as yet unknown. The sample carries other DNA sequences with the same CDR3.

The CDR3 extends over 18 amino acids. Germline-derived CDR1 and CDR2 are GTSNPN and SVGIG (reference sequence). Trimming pared 6 bases from V and 0 bases from J, leaving 27 bases between. The receptor was derived from a man between 18 and 29 years old in good health. The V and J genes are TRBV30 and TRBJ2-7; D is perhaps TRBD1 or TRBD2 (5 bases each). Sequenced material: naive CD4+ T cells sorted from blood. Subset reported: CD45RA+ positively selected. The CDR3 coding sequence is TGTGCCTGCACGACGGGGCAAACCTGGGGATCAAGCTCCTACGAGCAGTACTTC. Translated: CACTTGQTWGSSSYEQYF.